Detailed here is one TCR beta chain. Authors' processing steps: Reference gene primer amplification in the assay estimated nucleated cell counts. Here immunoSEQ multiplex PCR was the method, and the copy in TCRdb shows in-frame clones only, minus some. V and J calls and clone size follow that table, whereas D and trimming were derived from the DNA. Altogether 35,000 or so clones are present, 75% to 85% being singletons, with the ten largest covering 40% to 50%. This specimen belongs to a study of blood T cell repertoires in COVID-19. In the study overall: Whether acute or convalescent, the COVID-19 samples came from the United States, Italy and Spain. From T cells, B-cell-depleted T cells, or PBMCs came the material, which was cDNA or gDNA.

V was shortened by 6 bases and J by 0 bases, with 15 bases between the two germline ends. The germline V gene has CDR1 SGHTA and CDR2 FQGNSA. There are 16 residues in the CDR3. The source of this sequence is a human donor in a cohort sampled during active or convalescent COVID-19. The donor label of this sample is uncertain. Input material: peripheral blood. J is TRBJ2-4 and V is TRBV7-2; maybe TRBD1 (6 bases). As DNA, the CDR3 is TGTGCCAGCAGTCCTGCAGGGGCCATAGCCAAAAACATTCAGTACTTC. Translation: CASSPAGAIAKNIQYF.